This is a list of T cell receptor beta chains from one sample in a study of cytomegalovirus exposure and HLA in healthy donors. Measured with immunoSEQ multiplex PCR; TCRdb has only the in-frame clones, and not every one. The data contain around 130,000 clones, about 85% of them singletons. Material for sequencing was PBMCs. These receptors were collected from a young woman in good health and CMV-seronegative. CDR3s include the opening cysteine and the closing phenylalanine or tryptophan. The D gene is left open where the match is weak. The listing skips clone size in some rows; elsewhere it reads once, few, many or a size class.

V gene	D gene	J gene	clone size	CDR3 protein	CDR3 DNA
TRBV5-1	-	TRBJ1-1	-	CASTPGMDQNTEAFF	TGCGCCAGCACTCCCGGGATGGACCAGAACACTGAAGCTTTCTTT
TRBV7-2	-	TRBJ2-7	-	CASSLAGQGSYEQYF	TGTGCCAGCAGTCTAGCGGGACAGGGGTCCTACGAGCAGTACTTC
TRBV6-1	-	TRBJ1-4	-	CASSEARFTGGEKLFF	TGTGCCAGCAGTGAAGCGCGATTCACCGGAGGAGAAAAACTGTTTTTT
TRBV5-4	-	TRBJ2-3	-	CASSPSGVHPSTDTQYF	TGTGCCAGCAGCCCCTCGGGGGTCCATCCTAGCACAGATACGCAGTATTTT
TRBV7-9	TRBD1	TRBJ1-2	-	CASSHSGQRYPNYGYTF	TGTGCCAGCAGCCATTCGGGACAGCGCTATCCTAACTATGGCTACACCTTC
TRBV2	-	TRBJ2-5	-	CASSSSRGQETQYF	TGTGCCAGCAGTTCCTCTCGAGGCCAAGAGACCCAGTACTTC
TRBV30	-	TRBJ1-1	-	CAWSPGQPNTEAFF	TGTGCCTGGAGTCCAGGACAGCCGAACACTGAAGCTTTCTTT
TRBV7-9	-	TRBJ1-3	-	CASSSNRQSGNTIYF	TGTGCCAGCAGCTCCAACAGGCAGTCTGGAAACACCATATATTTT
TRBV7-2	-	TRBJ2-5	-	CASSLDGGAQETQYF	TGTGCCAGCAGCTTAGATGGGGGGGCCCAAGAGACCCAGTACTTC
TRBV5-1	-	TRBJ2-7	-	CASRPRDSGYSSYEQYF	TGCGCCAGCAGACCCCGGGACTCCGGTTATAGCTCCTACGAGCAGTACTTC
TRBV9	-	TRBJ2-3	-	CASSVAPGTDTQYF	TGTGCCAGCAGCGTAGCGCCGGGCACAGATACGCAGTATTTT
TRBV7-8	TRBD2	TRBJ2-5	-	CASSLGLAGNQETQYF	TGTGCCAGCAGCTTAGGACTAGCGGGGAACCAAGAGACCCAGTACTTC
TRBV9	TRBD1	TRBJ2-1	-	CASSGSPGQGKNEQFF	TGTGCCAGCAGCGGAAGCCCGGGACAGGGTAAGAATGAGCAGTTCTTC
TRBV29-1	-	TRBJ2-7	once	CSVHTGYEQYF	TGCAGCGTCCATACAGGGTACGAGCAGTACTTC
TRBV5-1	TRBD2	TRBJ2-1	-	CASSLASGPYNEQFF	TGCGCCAGCAGCTTGGCTAGCGGGCCCTACAATGAGCAGTTCTTC
TRBV6-1	-	TRBJ1-6	-	CASSPDSSYNSPLHF	TGTGCCAGCAGTCCGGACAGCTCCTATAATTCACCCCTCCACTTT
TRBV6-6	TRBD1	TRBJ1-4	-	CASSYGTGKGEKLFF	TGTGCCAGCAGTTACGGGACAGGGAAAGGTGAAAAACTGTTTTTT
TRBV6-6	-	TRBJ1-5	-	CATLIRGTSNQPQHF	TGTGCCACCCTGATCCGGGGTACTAGCAATCAGCCCCAGCATTTT
TRBV19	-	TRBJ2-5	-	CASSHRFGTQYF	TGTGCCAGTAGCCACAGGTTCGGGACCCAGTACTTC
TRBV2	-	TRBJ2-2	-	CASSDRGNTGELFF	TGTGCCAGCAGTGACAGGGGTAACACCGGGGAGCTGTTTTTT
TRBV9	-	TRBJ1-1	-	CASSVGRPRGTRYRDTEAFF	TGTGCCAGCAGCGTAGGAAGACCAAGGGGGACGAGGTATCGGGACACTGAAGCTTTCTTT
TRBV6-1	TRBD2	TRBJ2-7	few	CASSDLGGGPYEQYF	TGTGCCAGCAGTGACCTAGGCGGGGGGCCCTACGAGCAGTACTTC
TRBV19	TRBD2	TRBJ2-5	-	CASSMGTNKETQYF	TGTGCCAGTAGTATGGGGACTAATAAAGAGACCCAGTACTTC
TRBV11-2	-	TRBJ1-3	-	CASKDSSGNTIYF	TGTGCCAGCAAAGACAGCTCTGGAAACACCATATATTTT
TRBV15	TRBD1	TRBJ1-6	medium-sized	CATSREDRVYSPLHF	TGTGCCACCAGCAGAGAGGACAGGGTATATTCACCCCTCCACTTT
TRBV11-2	TRBD1	TRBJ1-6	-	CASSHYRGGVHSPLHF	TGTGCCAGCAGCCACTACAGGGGTGGGGTGCATTCACCCCTCCACTTT
TRBV6-5	-	TRBJ1-6	-	CASRVREDNSPLHF	TGTGCCAGCAGAGTGAGGGAGGATAATTCACCCCTCCACTTT
TRBV30	TRBD2	TRBJ2-1	-	CAWRGSGAPRFF	TGTGCCTGGAGGGGGAGCGGGGCCCCCCGGTTCTTC
TRBV27	-	TRBJ2-7	-	CASSSLLFSYEQYF	TGTGCCAGCAGTTCCCTTTTATTTTCCTACGAGCAGTACTTC
TRBV6-5	TRBD2	TRBJ2-7	-	CASSYGTSDYEQYF	TGTGCCAGCAGTTATGGGACTAGCGACTACGAGCAGTACTTC
TRBV11-3	-	TRBJ2-7	-	CASSFGRRDEQYF	TGTGCCAGCAGCTTCGGCCGTCGGGACGAGCAGTACTTC